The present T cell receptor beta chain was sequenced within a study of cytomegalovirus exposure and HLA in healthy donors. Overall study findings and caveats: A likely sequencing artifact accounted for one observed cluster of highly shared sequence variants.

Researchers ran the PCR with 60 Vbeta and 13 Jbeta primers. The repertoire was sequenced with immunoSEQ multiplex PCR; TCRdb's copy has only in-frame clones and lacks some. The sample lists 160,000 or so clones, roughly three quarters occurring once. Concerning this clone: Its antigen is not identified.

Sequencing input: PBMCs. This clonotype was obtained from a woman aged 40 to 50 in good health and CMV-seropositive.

CDR3 in DNA: TGCGCCAGCAGCCAAGATGAGGGAGGTGGCAATCAGCCCCAGCATTTT. Translated, it gives CASSQDEGGGNQPQHF. V gene TRBV4-1 combines with J gene TRBJ1-5; unclear D gene. V lost 0 bases and J 2 bases, leaving 11 bases between the germline ends. Germline V gene sequence: CDR1 MGHRA, CDR2 YSYEKL. The CDR3 spans 16 residues.